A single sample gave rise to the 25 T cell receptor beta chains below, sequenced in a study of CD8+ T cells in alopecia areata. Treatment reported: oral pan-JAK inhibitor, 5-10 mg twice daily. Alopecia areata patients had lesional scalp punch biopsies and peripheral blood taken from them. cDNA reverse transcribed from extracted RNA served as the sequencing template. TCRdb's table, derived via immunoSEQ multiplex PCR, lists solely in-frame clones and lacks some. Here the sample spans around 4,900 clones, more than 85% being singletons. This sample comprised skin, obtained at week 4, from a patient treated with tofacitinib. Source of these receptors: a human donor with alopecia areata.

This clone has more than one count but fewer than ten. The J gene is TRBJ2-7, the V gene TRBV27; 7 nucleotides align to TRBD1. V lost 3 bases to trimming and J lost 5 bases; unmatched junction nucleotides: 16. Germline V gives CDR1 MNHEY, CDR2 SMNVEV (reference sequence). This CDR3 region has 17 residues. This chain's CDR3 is CASSFLKKTGLVDEQYF. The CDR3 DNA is TGTGCCAGCAGTTTCCTGAAAAAGACAGGGCTCGTCGACGAGCAGTACTTC.

The CDR3 nucleotides read TGTGCCAGCAGCGAAAGGACAGCCCTCAATGAGCAGTTCTTC. This codes for CASSERTALNEQFF. The chain carries TRBV7-2 and TRBJ2-1; tentative D call: TRBD1 (6 bases). This CDR3 is built from 14 residues. The germline V gene encodes CDR1 SGHTA and CDR2 FQGNSA. V lost 5 bases to trimming and J lost 6 bases, with 14 bases between them.

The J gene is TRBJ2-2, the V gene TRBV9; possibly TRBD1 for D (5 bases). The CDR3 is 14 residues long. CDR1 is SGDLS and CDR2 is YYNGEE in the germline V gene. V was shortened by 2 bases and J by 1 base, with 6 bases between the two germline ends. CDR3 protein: CASSVTGNTGELFF. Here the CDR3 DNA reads TGTGCCAGCAGCGTTACAGGGAACACCGGGGAGCTGTTTTTT.

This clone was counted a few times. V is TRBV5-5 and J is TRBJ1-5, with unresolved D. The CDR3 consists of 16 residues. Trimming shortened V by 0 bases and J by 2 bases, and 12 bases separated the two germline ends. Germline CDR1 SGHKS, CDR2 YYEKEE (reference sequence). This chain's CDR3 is CASSLEDISGNQPQHF. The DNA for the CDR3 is TGTGCCAGCAGCTTGGAAGATATATCGGGCAATCAGCCCCAGCATTTT.

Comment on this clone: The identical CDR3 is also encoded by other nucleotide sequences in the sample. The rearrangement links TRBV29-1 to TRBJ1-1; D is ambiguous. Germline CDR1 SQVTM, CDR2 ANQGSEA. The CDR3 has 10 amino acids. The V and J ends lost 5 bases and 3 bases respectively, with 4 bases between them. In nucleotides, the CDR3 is TGCAGCGTTCCTGACACTGAAGCTTTCTTT. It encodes CSVPDTEAFF.

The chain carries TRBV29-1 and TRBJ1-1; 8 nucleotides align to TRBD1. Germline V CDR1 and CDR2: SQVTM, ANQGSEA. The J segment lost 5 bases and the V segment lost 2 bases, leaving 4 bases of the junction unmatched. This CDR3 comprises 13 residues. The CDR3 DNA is TGCAGCGTTGAACAGGGGGCTAAGACTGAAGCTTTCTTT. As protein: CSVEQGAKTEAFF.

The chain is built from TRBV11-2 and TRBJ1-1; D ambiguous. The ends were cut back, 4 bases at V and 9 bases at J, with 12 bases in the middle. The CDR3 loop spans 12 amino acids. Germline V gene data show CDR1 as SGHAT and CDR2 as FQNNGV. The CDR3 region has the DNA TGTGCCAGCAGCTCCTCCGGGTGGCAAGCTTTCTTT. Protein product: CASSSSGWQAFF.

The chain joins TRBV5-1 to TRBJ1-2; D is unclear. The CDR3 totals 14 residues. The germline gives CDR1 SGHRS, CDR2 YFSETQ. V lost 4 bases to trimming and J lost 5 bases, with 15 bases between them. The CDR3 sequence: CASSPGSQSYGYTF. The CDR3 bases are TGCGCCAGCAGCCCGGGATCTCAATCATATGGCTACACCTTC.

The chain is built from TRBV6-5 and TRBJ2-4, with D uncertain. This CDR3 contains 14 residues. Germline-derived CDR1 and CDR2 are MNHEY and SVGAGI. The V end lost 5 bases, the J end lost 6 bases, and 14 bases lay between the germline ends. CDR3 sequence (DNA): TGTGCCAGCAGTGCATTACCGTATCCAAACATTCAGTACTTC. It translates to CASSALPYPNIQYF.

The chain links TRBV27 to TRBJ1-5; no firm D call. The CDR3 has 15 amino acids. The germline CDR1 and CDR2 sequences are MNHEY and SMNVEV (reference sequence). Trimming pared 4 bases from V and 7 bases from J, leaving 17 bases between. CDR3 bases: TGTGCCAGCAGTTCTTCCTGGGCCGTGGGGCAGCCCCAGCATTTT. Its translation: CASSSSWAVGQPQHF.

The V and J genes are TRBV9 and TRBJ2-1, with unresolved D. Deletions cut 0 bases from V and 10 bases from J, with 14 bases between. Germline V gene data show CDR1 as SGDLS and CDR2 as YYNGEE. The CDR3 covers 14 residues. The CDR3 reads CASSVEIMGREQFF. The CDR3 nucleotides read TGTGCCAGCAGCGTAGAAATTATGGGCAGGGAGCAGTTCTTC.

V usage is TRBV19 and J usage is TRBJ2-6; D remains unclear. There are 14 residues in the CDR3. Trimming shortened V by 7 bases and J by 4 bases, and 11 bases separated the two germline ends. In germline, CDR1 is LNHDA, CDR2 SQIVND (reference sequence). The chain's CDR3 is CASNGKVGANVLTF. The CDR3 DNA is TGTGCCAGTAATGGTAAAGTGGGGGCCAACGTCCTGACTTTC. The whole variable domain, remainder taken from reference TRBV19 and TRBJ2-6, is DGGITQSPKYLFRKEGQNVTLSCEQNLNHDAMYWYRQDPGQGLRLIYYSQIVNDFQKGDIAEGYSVSREKKESFPLTVTSAQKNPTAFYLCASNGKVGANVLTFGAGSRLTVL.

The CDR3 DNA is TGCAGCGGCCGGGACAGCAGTAACTATGGCTACACCTTC. This translates into CSGRDSSNYGYTF. The genes are TRBV29-1 and TRBJ1-2; 7 bases map to TRBD1. Germline V CDR1 and CDR2: SQVTM, ANQGSEA. V lost 7 bases to trimming and J lost 1 base; unmatched junction nucleotides: 6. The CDR3 has 13 amino acids.

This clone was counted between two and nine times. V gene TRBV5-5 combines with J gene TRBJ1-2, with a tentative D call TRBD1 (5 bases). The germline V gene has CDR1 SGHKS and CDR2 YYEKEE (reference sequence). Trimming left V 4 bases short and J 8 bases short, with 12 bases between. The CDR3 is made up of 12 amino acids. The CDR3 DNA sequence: TGTGCCAGCAGCCCGCAGGGTTGGGGCTACACCTTC. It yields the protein CASSPQGWGYTF.

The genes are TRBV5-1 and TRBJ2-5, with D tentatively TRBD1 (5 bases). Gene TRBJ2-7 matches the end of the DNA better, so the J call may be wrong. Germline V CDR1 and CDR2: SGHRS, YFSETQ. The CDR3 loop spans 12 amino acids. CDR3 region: CASGHTSYEQYF. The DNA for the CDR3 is TGCGCCAGCGGACATACCTCCTACGAGCAGTACTTC.

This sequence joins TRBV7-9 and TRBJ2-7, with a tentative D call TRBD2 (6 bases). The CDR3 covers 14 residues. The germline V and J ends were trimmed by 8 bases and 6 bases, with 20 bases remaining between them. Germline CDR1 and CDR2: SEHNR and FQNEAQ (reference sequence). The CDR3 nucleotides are TGTGCCAGCGCTGAAACGGGGGTCACTGGCGAGCAGTACTTC. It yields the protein CASAETGVTGEQYF.

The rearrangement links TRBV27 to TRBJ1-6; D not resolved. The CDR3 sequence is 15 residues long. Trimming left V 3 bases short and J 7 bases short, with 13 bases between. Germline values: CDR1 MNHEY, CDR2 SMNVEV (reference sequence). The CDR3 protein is CASSFGATGNSPLHF. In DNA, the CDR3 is TGTGCCAGCAGTTTTGGAGCAACCGGGAATTCACCCCTCCACTTT.

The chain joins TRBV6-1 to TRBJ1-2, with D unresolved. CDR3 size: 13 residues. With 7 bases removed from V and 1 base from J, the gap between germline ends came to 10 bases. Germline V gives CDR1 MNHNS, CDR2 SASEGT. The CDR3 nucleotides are TGTGCCAGCATTTCCAAATTTAACTATGGCTACACCTTC. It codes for CASISKFNYGYTF.

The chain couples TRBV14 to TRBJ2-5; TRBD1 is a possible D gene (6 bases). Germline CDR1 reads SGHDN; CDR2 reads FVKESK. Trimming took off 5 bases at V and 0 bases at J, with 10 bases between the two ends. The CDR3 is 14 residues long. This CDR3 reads CASSEYRDQETQYF. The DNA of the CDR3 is TGTGCCAGCAGCGAATACAGGGACCAAGAGACCCAGTACTTC.

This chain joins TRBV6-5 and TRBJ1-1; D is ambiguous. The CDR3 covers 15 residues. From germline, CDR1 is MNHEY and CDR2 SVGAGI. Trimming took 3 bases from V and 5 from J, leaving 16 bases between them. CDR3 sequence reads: CASSYGRGLQTEAFF. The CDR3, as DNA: TGTGCCAGCAGTTATGGTCGCGGACTCCAGACTGAAGCTTTCTTT.

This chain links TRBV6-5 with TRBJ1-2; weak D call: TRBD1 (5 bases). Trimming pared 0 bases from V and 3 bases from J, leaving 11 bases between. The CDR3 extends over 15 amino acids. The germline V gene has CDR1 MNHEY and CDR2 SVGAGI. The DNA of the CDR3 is TGTGCCAGCAGTTACTCGTATCGGGGCGACTATGGCTACACCTTC. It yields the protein CASSYSYRGDYGYTF.

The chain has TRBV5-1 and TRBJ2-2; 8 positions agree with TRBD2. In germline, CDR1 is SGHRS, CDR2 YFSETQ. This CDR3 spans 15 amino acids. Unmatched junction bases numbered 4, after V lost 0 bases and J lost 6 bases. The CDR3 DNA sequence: TGCGCCAGCAGCTTGGCAGCGGGGGCAGCCGGGGAGCTGTTTTTT. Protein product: CASSLAAGAAGELFF. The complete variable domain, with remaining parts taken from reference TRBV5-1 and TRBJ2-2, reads KAGVTQTPRYLIKTRGQQVTLSCSPISGHRSVSWYQQTPGQGLQFLFEYFSETQRNKGNFPGRFSGRQFSNSRSEMNVSTLELGDSALYLCASSLAAGAAGELFFGEGSRLTVL.

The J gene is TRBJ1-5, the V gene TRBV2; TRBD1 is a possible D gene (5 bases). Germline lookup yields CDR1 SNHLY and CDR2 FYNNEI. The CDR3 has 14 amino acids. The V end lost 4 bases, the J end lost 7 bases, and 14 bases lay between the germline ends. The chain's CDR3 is CASSAGIGQQPQHF. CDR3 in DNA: TGTGCCAGCAGTGCGGGAATCGGACAACAGCCCCAGCATTTT.

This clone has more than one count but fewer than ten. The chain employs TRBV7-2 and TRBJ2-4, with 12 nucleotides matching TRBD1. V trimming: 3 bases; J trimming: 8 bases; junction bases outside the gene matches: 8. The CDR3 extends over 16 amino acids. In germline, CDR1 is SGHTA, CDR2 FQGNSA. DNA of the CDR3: TGTGCCAGCAGCTTCCGCGGGACAGGGGGCATAGACATTCAGTACTTC. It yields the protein CASSFRGTGGIDIQYF.

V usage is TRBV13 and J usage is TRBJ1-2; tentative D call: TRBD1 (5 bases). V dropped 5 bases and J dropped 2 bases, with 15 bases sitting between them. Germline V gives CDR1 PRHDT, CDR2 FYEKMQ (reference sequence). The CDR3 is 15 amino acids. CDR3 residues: CASSPARTSNYGYTF. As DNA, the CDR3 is TGTGCCAGCAGCCCTGCCCGGACATCAAACTATGGCTACACCTTC.